This record concerns one T cell receptor (beta chain) sequence. In the authors' methods: Reference gene primers were amplified, and this amplification served to estimate nucleated cell counts. Assay used: immunoSEQ multiplex PCR; TCRdb lists only in-frame clones, some missing. V and J calls and clone size are copied from that table; D and trimming were computed from the DNA. The sample holds roughly 280,000 clones; about 89% are singletons and the top ten take roughly 2.1%. The data belong to a study of blood T cell repertoires in COVID-19. About the research overall: The samples span acute and convalescent COVID-19 from the United States, Italy and Spain.

The CDR3 spans 16 residues. Germline values: CDR1 MNHNY, CDR2 SVGAGI (reference sequence). Trimming shortened V by 4 bases and J by 0 bases, and 15 bases separated the two germline ends. The specimen sequenced was peripheral blood. The chain links TRBV6-6 to TRBJ1-1; tentatively, D is TRBD1 (6 bases). The receptor comes from a man aged 45-65 years with acute or convalescent COVID-19. The CDR3 bases are TGTGCCAGCAGTTCCCTCAGGGGCCTCATGAACACTGAAGCTTTCTTT. Encoded protein: CASSSLRGLMNTEAFF.